These 2 T cell receptor beta chains were sequenced from one sample in a study of siplizumab effects on memory and regulatory T cells. Measured with immunoSEQ multiplex PCR; TCRdb has only the in-frame clones, and not every one. The sample includes tens of thousands of clones, roughly 93% of them seen just once. The sequenced material came from CD8+ T cells sorted from blood. These receptors originate from a human donor in good health.

The genes are TRBV4-1 and TRBJ1-6; 10 nucleotides agree with TRBD1. Germline V gene data show CDR1 as MGHRA and CDR2 as YSYEKL. The CDR3 extends over 18 amino acids. The J segment lost 8 bases and the V segment lost 1 base, leaving 11 bases of the junction unmatched. CDR3 bases: TGCGCCAGCAGCCAAGGATGGCCAATTGGACAGGGGGATTCACCCCTCCACTTT. It encodes CASSQGWPIGQGDSPLHF.

This chain uses TRBV6-1 with TRBJ1-1, with 7 bases identical to TRBD1. Germline V gene data show CDR1 as MNHNS and CDR2 as SASEGT. Trimming at V came to 4 bases and at J to 1 base, leaving 9 bases not matched to a gene. This CDR3 spans 16 amino acids. CDR3 sequence (DNA): TGTGCCAGCAGTGCCGAATCCGGACAGGCGAACACTGAAGCTTTCTTT. It is translated as CASSAESGQANTEAFF.